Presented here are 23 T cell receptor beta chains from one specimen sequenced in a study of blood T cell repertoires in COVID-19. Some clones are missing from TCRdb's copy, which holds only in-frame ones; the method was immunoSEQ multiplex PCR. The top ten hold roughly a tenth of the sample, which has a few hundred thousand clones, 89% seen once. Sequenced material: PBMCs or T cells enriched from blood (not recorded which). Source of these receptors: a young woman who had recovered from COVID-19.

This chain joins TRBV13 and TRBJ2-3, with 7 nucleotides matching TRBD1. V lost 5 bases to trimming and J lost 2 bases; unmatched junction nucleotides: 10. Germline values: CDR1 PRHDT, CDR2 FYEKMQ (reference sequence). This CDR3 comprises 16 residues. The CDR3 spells CASSPQTGKNTDTQYF. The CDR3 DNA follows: TGTGCCAGCAGCCCTCAGACAGGGAAAAACACAGATACGCAGTATTTT.

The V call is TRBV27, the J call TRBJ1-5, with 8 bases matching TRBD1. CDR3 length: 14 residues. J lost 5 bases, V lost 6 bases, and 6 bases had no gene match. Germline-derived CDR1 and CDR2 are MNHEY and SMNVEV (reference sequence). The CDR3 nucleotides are TGTGCCAGCAGCCCGGACAGGGACGATCAGCCCCAGCATTTT. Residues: CASSPDRDDQPQHF.

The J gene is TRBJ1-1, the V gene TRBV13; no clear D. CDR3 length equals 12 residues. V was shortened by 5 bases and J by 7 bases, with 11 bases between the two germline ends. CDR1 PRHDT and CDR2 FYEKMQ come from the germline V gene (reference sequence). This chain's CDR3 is CASSPQAVEAFF. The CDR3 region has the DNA TGTGCCAGCAGCCCCCAAGCGGTTGAAGCTTTCTTT.

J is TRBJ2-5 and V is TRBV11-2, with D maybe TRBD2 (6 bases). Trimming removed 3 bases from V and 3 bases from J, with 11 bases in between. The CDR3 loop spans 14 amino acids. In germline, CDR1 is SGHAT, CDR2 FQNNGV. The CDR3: CASSFGSVEETQYF. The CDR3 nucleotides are TGTGCCAGCAGCTTCGGGAGCGTGGAAGAGACCCAGTACTTC. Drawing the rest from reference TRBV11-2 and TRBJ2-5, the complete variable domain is EAGVAQSPRYKIIEKRQSVAFWCNPISGHATLYWYQQILGQGPKLLIQFQNNGVVDDSQLPKDRFSAERLKGVDSTLKIQPAKLEDSAVYLCASSFGSVEETQYFGPGTRLLVL.

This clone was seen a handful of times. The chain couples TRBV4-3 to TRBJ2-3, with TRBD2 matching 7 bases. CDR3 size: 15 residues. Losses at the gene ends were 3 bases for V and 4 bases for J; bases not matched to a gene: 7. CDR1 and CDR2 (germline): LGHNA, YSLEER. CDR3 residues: CASSQVGGSSDTQYF. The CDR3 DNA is TGCGCCAGCAGCCAGGTCGGCGGGAGCTCAGATACGCAGTATTTT.

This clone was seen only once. The CDR3 nucleotides read TGTGCCAGCTCACCACCGGGACAGGGGGAAGCTTTCTTT. This translates into CASSPPGQGEAFF. This chain joins TRBV18 and TRBJ1-1; 10 nucleotides line up with TRBD1. Trimming took 0 bases from V and 8 from J; bases not matched to a gene: 0. Germline CDR1 and CDR2: KGHSH and LQKENI. This CDR3 region has 13 residues.

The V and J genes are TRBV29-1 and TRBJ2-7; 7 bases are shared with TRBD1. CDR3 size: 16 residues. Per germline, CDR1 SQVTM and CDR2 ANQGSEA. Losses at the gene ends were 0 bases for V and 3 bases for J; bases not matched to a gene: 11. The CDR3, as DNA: TGCAGCGTTGAAGATTCGGTGGACAGGAGTGGCTACGAGCAGTACTTC. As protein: CSVEDSVDRSGYEQYF.

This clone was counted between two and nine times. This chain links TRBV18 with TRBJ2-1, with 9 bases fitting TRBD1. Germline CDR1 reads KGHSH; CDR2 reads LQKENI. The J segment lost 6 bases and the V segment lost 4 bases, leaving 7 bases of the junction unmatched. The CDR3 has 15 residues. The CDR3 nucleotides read TGTGCCAGCTCACACGGACAGGGGATGCCCAATGAGCAGTTCTTC. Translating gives CASSHGQGMPNEQFF.

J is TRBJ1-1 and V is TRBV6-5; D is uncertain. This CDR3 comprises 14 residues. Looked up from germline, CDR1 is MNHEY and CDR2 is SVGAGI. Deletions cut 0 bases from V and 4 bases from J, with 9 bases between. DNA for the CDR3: TGTGCCAGCAGTTACTCGTCTGGGCTCACTGAAGCTTTCTTT. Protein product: CASSYSSGLTEAFF.

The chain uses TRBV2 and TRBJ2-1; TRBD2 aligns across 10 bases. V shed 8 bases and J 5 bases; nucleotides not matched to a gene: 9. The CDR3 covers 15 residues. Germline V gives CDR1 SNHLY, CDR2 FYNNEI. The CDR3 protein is CASQGASGRDNEQFF. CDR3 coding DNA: TGTGCCAGCCAGGGAGCCAGCGGGAGGGACAATGAGCAGTTCTTC.

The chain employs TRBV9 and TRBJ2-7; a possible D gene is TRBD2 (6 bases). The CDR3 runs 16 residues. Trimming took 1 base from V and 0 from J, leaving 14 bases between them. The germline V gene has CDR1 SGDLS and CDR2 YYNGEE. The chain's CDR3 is CASSVLAGFGSYEQYF. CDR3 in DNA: TGTGCCAGCAGCGTATTGGCGGGGTTTGGCTCCTACGAGCAGTACTTC.

The CDR3 nucleotides are TGTGCCAGTAGTCAAACAGGGGGCAATCAGCCCCAGCATTTT. It yields the protein CASSQTGGNQPQHF. The chain employs TRBV19 and TRBJ1-5, with TRBD1 matching over 7 bases. This CDR3 is 14 amino acids long. Trimming at V came to 5 bases and at J to 2 bases, leaving 3 bases not matched to a gene. Germline V gene data show CDR1 as LNHDA and CDR2 as SQIVND (reference sequence).

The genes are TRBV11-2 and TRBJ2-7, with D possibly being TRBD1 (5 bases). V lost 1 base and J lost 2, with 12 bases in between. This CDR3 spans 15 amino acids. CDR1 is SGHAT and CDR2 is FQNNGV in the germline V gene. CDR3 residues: CASSLVPRATYEQYF. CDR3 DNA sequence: TGTGCCAGCAGCTTAGTACCCAGGGCGACCTACGAGCAGTACTTC.

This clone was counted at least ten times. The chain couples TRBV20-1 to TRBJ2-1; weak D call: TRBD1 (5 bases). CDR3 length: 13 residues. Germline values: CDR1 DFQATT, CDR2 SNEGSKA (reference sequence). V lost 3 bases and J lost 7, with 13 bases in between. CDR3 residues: CSASGRADNEQFF. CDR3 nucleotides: TGCAGTGCTAGTGGCAGGGCCGATAATGAGCAGTTCTTC.

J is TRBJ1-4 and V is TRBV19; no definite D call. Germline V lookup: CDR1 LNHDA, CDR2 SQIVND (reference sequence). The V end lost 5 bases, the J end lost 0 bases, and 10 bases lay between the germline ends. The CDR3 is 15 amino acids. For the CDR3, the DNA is TGTGCCAGTAGTGTCTCGGCGGCAACTAATGAAAAACTGTTTTTT. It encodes CASSVSAATNEKLFF.

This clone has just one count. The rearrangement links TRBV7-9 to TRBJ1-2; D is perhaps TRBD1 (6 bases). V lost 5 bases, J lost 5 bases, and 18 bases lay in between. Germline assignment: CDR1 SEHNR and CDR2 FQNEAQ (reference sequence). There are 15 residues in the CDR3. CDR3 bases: TGTGCCAGCAGCCCCTCGGGGGGGCTTGGTTATGGCTACACCTTC. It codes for CASSPSGGLGYGYTF.

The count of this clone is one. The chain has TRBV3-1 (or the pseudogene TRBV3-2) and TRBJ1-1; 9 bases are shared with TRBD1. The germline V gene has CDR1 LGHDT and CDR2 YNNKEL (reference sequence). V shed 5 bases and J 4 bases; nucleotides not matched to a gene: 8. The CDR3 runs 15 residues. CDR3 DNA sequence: TGTGCCAGCAGCTTTGAACCGGACAGGGGCACTGAAGCTTTCTTT. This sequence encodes CASSFEPDRGTEAFF.

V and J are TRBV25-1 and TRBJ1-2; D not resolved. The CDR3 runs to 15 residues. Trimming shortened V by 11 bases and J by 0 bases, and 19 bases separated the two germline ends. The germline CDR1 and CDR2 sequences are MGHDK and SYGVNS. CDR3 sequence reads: CAREGGKAANYGYTF. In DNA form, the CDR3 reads TGTGCCCGGGAGGGCGGGAAGGCGGCTAACTATGGCTACACCTTC.

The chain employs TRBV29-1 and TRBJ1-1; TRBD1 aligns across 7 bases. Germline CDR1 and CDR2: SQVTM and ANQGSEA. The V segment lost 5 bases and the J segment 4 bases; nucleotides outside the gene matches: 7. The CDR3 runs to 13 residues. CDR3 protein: CSVRRGQLTEAFF. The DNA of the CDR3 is TGCAGCGTTCGAAGGGGACAGCTCACTGAAGCTTTCTTT.

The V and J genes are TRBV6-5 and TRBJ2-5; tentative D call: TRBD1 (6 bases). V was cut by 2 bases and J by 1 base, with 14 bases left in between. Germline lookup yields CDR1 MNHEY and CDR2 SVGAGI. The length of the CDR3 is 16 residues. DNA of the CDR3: TGTGCCAGCAGTTACGGGCAGGGGATGATCCAAGAGACCCAGTACTTC. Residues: CASSYGQGMIQETQYF.

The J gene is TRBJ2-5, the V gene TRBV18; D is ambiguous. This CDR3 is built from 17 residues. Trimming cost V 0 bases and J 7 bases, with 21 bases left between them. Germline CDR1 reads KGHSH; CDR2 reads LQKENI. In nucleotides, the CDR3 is TGTGCCAGCTCACCACCAGGTCGACTGGAGTCGGTCGTGACCCAGTACTTC. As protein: CASSPPGRLESVVTQYF.

As DNA, the CDR3 is TGTGCCAGCACCCACCGGGCTGACAGCTCCTACAATGAGCAGTTCTTC. Protein sequence: CASTHRADSSYNEQFF. The J gene is TRBJ2-1, the V gene TRBV3-1 (or the pseudogene TRBV3-2); perhaps TRBD1 as D (5 bases). V was pared by 7 bases and J by 0 bases, with 16 bases between. CDR1 LGHDT and CDR2 YNNKEL come from the germline V gene (reference sequence). The CDR3 is 16 residues long.

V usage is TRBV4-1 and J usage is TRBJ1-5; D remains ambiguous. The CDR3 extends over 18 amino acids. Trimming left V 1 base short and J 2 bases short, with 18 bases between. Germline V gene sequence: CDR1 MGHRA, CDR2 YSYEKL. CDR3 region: CASSQVDMGLAGNQPQHF. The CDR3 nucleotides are TGCGCCAGCAGCCAAGTGGATATGGGCCTAGCGGGCAATCAGCCCCAGCATTTT.